One and the same sample provided the 29 T cell receptor beta chains below, sequenced in a study of T cell responses to AZD1222 COVID-19 vaccine. The table came from immunoSEQ multiplex PCR; TCRdb's copy has only in-frame clones and leaves some out. Of some 180,000 clones listed, over 90% were seen once; the top ten hold roughly 2%. The input for sequencing was peripheral blood, taken 28 days after the second AZD1222 dose. These receptors were taken from an adult who received the AZD1222 COVID-19 vaccine.

The rearrangement uses TRBV18 and TRBJ1-5; 8 bases agree with TRBD1. V lost 6 bases to trimming and J lost 5 bases; unmatched junction nucleotides: 6. This CDR3 region has 14 residues. Germline V gene lookup returns CDR1 KGHSH and CDR2 LQKENI. The CDR3 DNA reads TGTGCCAGCTCCCCCGGGACAGGAGATCAGCCCCAGCATTTT. Residues: CASSPGTGDQPQHF. Filled out from reference TRBV18 and TRBJ1-5, the complete variable domain reads NAGVMQNPRHLVRRRGQEARLRCSPMKGHSHVYWYRQLPEEGLKFMVYLQKENIIDESGMPKERFSAEFPKEGPSILRIQQVVRGDSAAYFCASSPGTGDQPQHFGDGTRLSIL.

J is TRBJ1-5 and V is TRBV7-2; D not certain. Germline loops: CDR1 SGHTA, CDR2 FQGNSA. CDR3 size: 13 residues. Trimming cost V 4 bases and J 4 bases, with 8 bases left between them. In nucleotides, the CDR3 is TGTGCCAGCAGCTCCGAACTTAATCAGCCCCAGCATTTT. Its translation is CASSSELNQPQHF.

The chain couples TRBV9 to TRBJ2-3, with 10 bases identical to TRBD1. Trimming cost V 0 bases and J 0 bases; bases outside gene matches: 4. The CDR3 runs to 17 residues. Germline V lookup: CDR1 SGDLS, CDR2 YYNGEE. CDR3 sequence: CASSVVLGQGSTDTQYF. CDR3 bases: TGTGCCAGCAGCGTAGTATTGGGACAGGGGAGCACAGATACGCAGTATTTT.

The chain recombines TRBV7-8 with TRBJ1-1, with 8 positions matching TRBD1. Germline V lookup: CDR1 SGHVS, CDR2 FQNEAQ. Losses at the gene ends were 5 bases for V and 5 bases for J; bases not matched to a gene: 7. This CDR3 spans 14 amino acids. The CDR3 region is CASSRTTGVTEAFF. The DNA for the CDR3 is TGTGCCAGCAGCAGAACGACAGGGGTTACTGAAGCTTTCTTT.

The genes are TRBV9 and TRBJ2-1; no clear D. The CDR3 runs 13 residues. CDR1 SGDLS and CDR2 YYNGEE come from the germline V gene. V dropped 1 base and J dropped 7 bases, with 9 bases sitting between them. Here the CDR3 DNA reads TGTGCCAGCAGCGTATCCCCGATGAATGAGCAGTTCTTC. Protein product: CASSVSPMNEQFF.

V and J are TRBV4-3 and TRBJ2-3; 7 positions match TRBD2. The germline V gene encodes CDR1 LGHNA and CDR2 YSLEER. V was pared by 4 bases and J by 2 bases, with 9 bases of the junction left unmatched. The CDR3 loop spans 16 amino acids. The chain's CDR3 is CASSPSRAGNTDTQYF. The CDR3 DNA follows: TGCGCCAGCAGCCCCTCCCGAGCGGGGAACACAGATACGCAGTATTTT.

V and J are TRBV5-1 and TRBJ1-1; D might be TRBD1 (6 bases). Germline CDR1 is SGHRS and CDR2 is YFSETQ. The germline V and J ends were trimmed by 0 bases and 12 bases, with 18 bases remaining between them. The CDR3 extends over 14 amino acids. DNA for the CDR3: TGCGCCAGCAGCTTGGAGGGGACACTGACTAGACCTTTCTTT. This translates into CASSLEGTLTRPFF. The variable domain in full, completed from reference TRBV5-1 and TRBJ1-1, reads KAGVTQTPRYLIKTRGQQVTLSCSPISGHRSVSWYQQTPGQGLQFLFEYFSETQRNKGNFPGRFSGRQFSNSRSEMNVSTLELGDSALYLCASSLEGTLTRPFFGQGTRLTVV.

The chain is built from TRBV11-2 and TRBJ2-4; D is uncertain. The CDR3 is 12 amino acids. V was cut by 1 base and J by 9 bases, with 7 bases left in between. The V gene's germline CDR1 is SGHAT and CDR2 FQNNGV. The DNA of the CDR3 is TGTGCCAGCAGCTTAGGCTCAGGCATTCAGTACTTC. Translation gives CASSLGSGIQYF.

The V and J genes are TRBV3-1 (or the pseudogene TRBV3-2) and TRBJ2-7; D possibly corresponds to TRBD2 (6 bases). The germline V and J ends were trimmed by 3 bases and 0 bases, with 12 bases remaining between them. Germline CDR1 is LGHDT and CDR2 is YNNKEL (reference sequence). The CDR3 has 15 amino acids. The CDR3 sequence: CASSQRRGYSYEQYF. The CDR3 DNA reads as TGTGCCAGCAGCCAGAGACGGGGGTACTCCTACGAGCAGTACTTC.

V usage is TRBV6-2 or TRBV6-3 and J usage is TRBJ1-1, with D possibly being TRBD1 (6 bases). The germline V gene encodes CDR1 MNHEY and CDR2 SVGEGT. This CDR3 region has 14 residues. V lost 4 bases to trimming and J lost 3 bases, with 12 bases between them. Here the CDR3 DNA reads TGTGCCAGCAGTTTTTACAGGGTGGACACTGAAGCTTTCTTT. This encodes CASSFYRVDTEAFF.

Of note for this clone: At the DNA level, this CDR3 is encoded by other sequences in the same sample as well. V and J are TRBV7-2 and TRBJ2-7, with D unclear. The CDR3 extends over 11 amino acids. Trimming removed 1 base from V and 5 bases from J, with 3 bases in between. Germline V gives CDR1 SGHTA, CDR2 FQGNSA. CDR3 sequence reads: CASSLVNEQYF. CDR3 bases: TGTGCCAGCAGCTTAGTCAACGAGCAGTACTTC.

V usage is TRBV29-1 and J usage is TRBJ1-1; 8 positions match TRBD1. The trim removed 7 bases at V and 0 bases at J, leaving 7 bases unmatched. Germline CDR1 and CDR2: SQVTM and ANQGSEA. The CDR3 is 14 amino acids. The CDR3 is CSERGQALNTEAFF. CDR3 nucleotides: TGCAGCGAGAGGGGACAGGCATTGAACACTGAAGCTTTCTTT. The variable domain in full, completed from reference TRBV29-1 and TRBJ1-1, reads SAVISQKPSRDICQRGTSLTIQCQVDSQVTMMFWYRQQPGQSLTLIATANQGSEATYESGFVIDKFPISRPNLTFSTLTVSNMSPEDSSIYLCSERGQALNTEAFFGQGTRLTVV.

The genes are TRBV4-1 and TRBJ2-3, with TRBD2 matching over 8 bases. Germline assignment: CDR1 MGHRA and CDR2 YSYEKL. V was clipped by 5 bases and J by 5 bases; unmatched bases: 6. There are 14 residues in the CDR3. CDR3 protein: CASSNREGVDTQYF. The CDR3 DNA reads as TGCGCCAGCAGCAACCGGGAGGGCGTAGATACGCAGTATTTT.

In its sample, this clone was seen a few times. This sequence joins TRBV3-1 (or the pseudogene TRBV3-2) and TRBJ2-2, with a weak D call TRBD2 (6 bases). CDR1 and CDR2 (germline): LGHDT, YNNKEL (reference sequence). There are 13 residues in the CDR3. V lost 3 bases to trimming and J lost 6 bases, with 8 bases between them. As DNA, the CDR3 is TGTGCCAGCAGCCAGGGGGAGGCCGGGGAGCTGTTTTTT. Its translation is CASSQGEAGELFF.

J is TRBJ2-1 and V is TRBV11-3; the D call may be TRBD1 or TRBD2 (6 bases each). This CDR3 is 15 amino acids long. V was trimmed by 0 bases and J by 4 bases, leaving 10 bases between them. Germline assignment: CDR1 SGHNT and CDR2 YENEEA. This CDR3 reads CASSLDGGRYNEQFF. As DNA, the CDR3 is TGTGCCAGCAGCTTAGATGGGGGGCGGTACAATGAGCAGTTCTTC.

The V gene is TRBV3-1 (or the pseudogene TRBV3-2), the J gene TRBJ1-5; D might be TRBD1 (5 bases). The V gene's germline CDR1 is LGHDT and CDR2 YNNKEL (reference sequence). The length of the CDR3 is 15 residues. Trimming removed 1 base at V and 5 bases at J, with 12 bases between. The CDR3 sequence is CASSQVSGGHQPQHF. In nucleotides, the CDR3 is TGTGCCAGCAGCCAAGTCTCGGGGGGTCATCAGCCCCAGCATTTT.

The rearrangement uses TRBV7-3 and TRBJ2-2, with D tentatively TRBD2 (7 bases). In germline, CDR1 is SGHTA, CDR2 FQGTGA. The CDR3 spans 15 residues. V lost 5 bases and J lost 6, with 16 bases in between. This chain's CDR3 is CASSPFWGGPGELFF. DNA for the CDR3: TGTGCCAGCAGCCCATTCTGGGGGGGCCCCGGGGAGCTGTTTTTT.

Points on this clone: Other DNA sequences in this specimen translate into the identical CDR3. This rearrangement joins TRBV10-3 to TRBJ1-5, with D perhaps matching TRBD1 (5 bases). Germline V gene data show CDR1 as ENHRY and CDR2 as SYGVKD. The CDR3 consists of 16 residues. V lost 0 bases and J lost 2, with 11 bases in between. The CDR3 region is CAISESGQGGNQPQHF. CDR3 bases: TGTGCCATCAGTGAGTCGGGGCAGGGCGGCAATCAGCCCCAGCATTTT.

As concerns this clone: Other DNA sequences within the sample encode an identical CDR3. The chain recombines TRBV5-6 with TRBJ1-2; D not resolved. CDR1 and CDR2 from the germline V gene are SGHDT and YYEEEE. V was pared by 0 bases and J by 2 bases, with 5 bases between. The CDR3 is 13 residues long. The CDR3 spells CASSLGENYGYTF. CDR3 sequence (DNA): TGTGCCAGCAGCTTGGGGGAAAACTATGGCTACACCTTC.

Many counts were recorded for this clone. This rearrangement joins TRBV28 to TRBJ1-5; maybe TRBD1 (6 bases). Trimming pared 4 bases from V and 1 base from J, leaving 14 bases between. From germline, CDR1 is MDHEN and CDR2 SYDVKM. This CDR3 is 16 amino acids long. CDR3 bases: TGTGCCAGCAGTTCCCCGGGGGGGCGAAGCAATCAGCCCCAGCATTTT. This gives the protein CASSSPGGRSNQPQHF. The entire variable domain, with the rest obtained from reference TRBV28 and TRBJ1-5, is as follows: DVKVTQSSRYLVKRTGEKVFLECVQDMDHENMFWYRQDPGLGLRLIYFSYDVKMKEKGDIPEGYSVSREKKERFSLILESASTNQTSMYLCASSSPGGRSNQPQHFGDGTRLSIL.

The chain uses TRBV30 and TRBJ2-7; D possibly corresponds to TRBD2 (6 bases). V was trimmed by 2 bases and J by 7 bases, leaving 15 bases between them. The CDR3 is made up of 13 amino acids. Germline lookup yields CDR1 GTSNPN and CDR2 SVGIG (reference sequence). The DNA for the CDR3 is TGTGCCTGGAGTCCGGGACTTGGTGGAGAGCAGTACTTC. Protein sequence: CAWSPGLGGEQYF.

As for this clone: At one end, the junction sequence differs from germline, possibly due to a read error. The chain couples TRBV2 to TRBJ2-7; 10 bases map to TRBD2. This CDR3 comprises 13 residues. Germline V gene sequence: CDR1 SNHLY, CDR2 FYNNEI. The CDR3 nucleotides read TGTGCCAGCAGTGTAGGGTCTAGCGGGAGTTTTAACTTC. Protein product: CASSVGSSGSFNF.

This sequence joins TRBV19 and TRBJ2-3, with 9 nucleotides matching TRBD2. The CDR3 loop spans 14 amino acids. Trimming took 5 bases from V and 3 from J; bases not matched to a gene: 3. CDR1 and CDR2 from the germline V gene are LNHDA and SQIVND (reference sequence). DNA for the CDR3: TGTGCCAGTAGTGATCTAGCGGGAACAGATACGCAGTATTTT. Its protein is CASSDLAGTDTQYF.

V usage is TRBV7-9 and J usage is TRBJ2-3, with a weak D call TRBD1 (6 bases). The CDR3 contains 15 residues. CDR1 is SEHNR and CDR2 is FQNEAQ in the germline V gene (reference sequence). V was clipped by 2 bases and J by 2 bases, with 11 bases between them. CDR3 sequence reads: CASSLRDTLTDTQYF. CDR3 DNA sequence: TGTGCCAGCAGCTTACGGGACACCCTCACAGATACGCAGTATTTT.

The V and J genes are TRBV6-1 and TRBJ2-1; D perhaps matches TRBD1 (6 bases). With 3 bases removed from V and 0 bases from J, the gap between germline ends came to 12 bases. The CDR3 length is 16 residues. Germline CDR1 is MNHNS and CDR2 is SASEGT. CDR3 nucleotide sequence: TGTGCCAGCAGTGAGAGGGGGATACTCTCCTACAATGAGCAGTTCTTC. As protein: CASSERGILSYNEQFF.

V is TRBV19 and J is TRBJ1-4; 10 positions agree with TRBD1. The V gene's germline CDR1 is LNHDA and CDR2 SQIVND (reference sequence). The V segment lost 3 bases and the J segment 5 bases; nucleotides outside the gene matches: 0. The CDR3 contains 14 residues. CDR3 protein: CASSMGQGNEKLFF. The CDR3 coding sequence is TGTGCCAGTAGTATGGGACAGGGGAATGAAAAACTGTTTTTT.

V and J are TRBV7-8 and TRBJ2-1; TRBD2 aligns across 8 bases. Germline lookup yields CDR1 SGHVS and CDR2 FQNEAQ. The CDR3 has 13 residues. The J segment lost 16 bases and the V segment lost 8 bases, leaving 16 bases of the junction unmatched. The CDR3 loop reads CASRDPGLGEGFF. The CDR3 nucleotides are TGTGCCAGCCGCGATCCGGGACTAGGGGAGGGATTCTTC.

This clone came up a few times. This chain connects TRBV24-1 to TRBJ2-5; 9 bases match TRBD2. The germline CDR1 and CDR2 sequences are KGHDR and SFDVKD. V lost 4 bases, J lost 0 bases, and 11 bases stayed unmatched. The CDR3 consists of 18 residues. CDR3 sequence: CATSENTFSGRNQETQYF. Here the CDR3 DNA reads TGTGCCACCAGTGAGAATACCTTTAGCGGGAGAAACCAAGAGACCCAGTACTTC.

The chain carries TRBV7-6 and TRBJ1-1, with D maybe TRBD1 (5 bases). V lost 2 bases and J lost 5, with 12 bases in between. CDR3 length equals 14 residues. Germline assignment: CDR1 SGHVS and CDR2 FNYEAQ. CDR3 region: CASSLLGEGTEAFF. The CDR3 DNA reads as TGTGCCAGCAGCTTATTAGGAGAGGGGACTGAAGCTTTCTTT.